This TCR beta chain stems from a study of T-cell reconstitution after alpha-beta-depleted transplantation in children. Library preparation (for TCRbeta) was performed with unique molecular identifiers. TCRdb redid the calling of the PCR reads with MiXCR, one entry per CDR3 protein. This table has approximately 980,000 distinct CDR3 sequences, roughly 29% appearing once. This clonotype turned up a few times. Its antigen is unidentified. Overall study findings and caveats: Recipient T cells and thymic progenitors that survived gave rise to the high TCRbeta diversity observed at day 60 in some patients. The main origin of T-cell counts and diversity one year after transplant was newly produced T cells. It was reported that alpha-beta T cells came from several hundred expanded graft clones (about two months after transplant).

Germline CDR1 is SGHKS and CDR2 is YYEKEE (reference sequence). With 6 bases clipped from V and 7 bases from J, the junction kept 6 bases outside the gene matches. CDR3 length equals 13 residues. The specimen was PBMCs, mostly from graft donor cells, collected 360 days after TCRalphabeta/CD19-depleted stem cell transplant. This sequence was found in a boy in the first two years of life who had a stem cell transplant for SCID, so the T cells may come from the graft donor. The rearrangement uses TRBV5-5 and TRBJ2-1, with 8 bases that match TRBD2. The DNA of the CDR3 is TGTGCCAGCACCCTCAGCGGGGGTAATGAGCAGTTCTTC. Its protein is CASTLSGGNEQFF. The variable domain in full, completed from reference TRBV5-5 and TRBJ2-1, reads DAGVTQSPTHLIKTRGQQVTLRCSPISGHKSVSWYQQVLGQGPQFIFQYYEKEERGRGNFPDRFSARQFPNYSSELNVNALLLGDSALYLCASTLSGGNEQFFGPGTRLTVL.